These 21 T cell receptor beta chains originate from one sample sequenced in a study of early T cells in non-severe SARS-CoV-2 infection. TCRdb redid the calling of the 5' RACE reads with MiXCR, one entry per CDR3 protein. The data contain about 40,000 distinct CDR3 sequences, roughly 4.7% of them singletons. Material: whole blood. All receptors come from an adult who was a healthcare worker with PCR-confirmed SARS-CoV-2 infection or an uninfected control (not recorded which).

This chain uses TRBV20-1 with TRBJ2-7; 11 bases are a match to TRBD2. J gave up 2 bases and V 3 bases, and 3 bases lay outside the gene matches. Per the germline V gene, CDR1 is DFQATT and CDR2 is SNEGSKA (reference sequence). The CDR3 extends over 14 amino acids. The CDR3 nucleotides are TGCAGTGCTAGTTTTAGCGGGAGGGCCTACGAGCAGTACTTC. This codes for CSASFSGRAYEQYF.

This clonotype was detected ten times or more. This chain joins TRBV7-9 and TRBJ2-2, with 10 bases matching TRBD1. In germline, CDR1 is SEHNR, CDR2 FQNEAQ (reference sequence). Losses at the gene ends were 3 bases for V and 2 bases for J; bases not matched to a gene: 6. There are 17 residues in the CDR3. The CDR3 protein is CASSFRGQGTNTGELFF. As DNA, the CDR3 is TGTGCCAGCAGCTTCCGGGGACAGGGGACAAACACCGGGGAGCTGTTTTTT.

The J gene is TRBJ2-3, the V gene TRBV7-2; D might be TRBD1 (5 bases). In germline, CDR1 is SGHTA, CDR2 FQGNSA. Between the trimmed V and J ends, which lost 6 bases and 0 bases, there was a span of 10 bases. This CDR3 has 14 amino acids. The CDR3 region is CASRLTASTDTQYF. As DNA, the CDR3 is TGTGCCAGCAGGTTGACAGCTAGCACAGATACGCAGTATTTT.

The sample holds many counts of this clonotype. The gene calls are TRBV7-9 and TRBJ1-5; D possibly corresponds to TRBD1 (6 bases). This CDR3 spans 14 amino acids. The germline gives CDR1 SEHNR, CDR2 FQNEAQ (reference sequence). Trimming pared 6 bases from V and 3 bases from J, leaving 12 bases between. In DNA, the CDR3 is TGTGCCAGCAGGTCCAGGGGTCCCAATCAGCCCCAGCATTTT. As protein: CASRSRGPNQPQHF.

This clonotype was counted many times. The gene calls are TRBV11-2 and TRBJ2-7; the D gene is possibly TRBD2 (5 bases). CDR3 length equals 13 residues. Germline CDR1 reads SGHAT; CDR2 reads FQNNGV. The germline V and J ends were trimmed by 1 base and 4 bases, with 8 bases remaining between them. As DNA, the CDR3 is TGTGCCAGCAGCTTAGCCCCGGGATACGAGCAGTACTTC. Its protein is CASSLAPGYEQYF.

The chain carries TRBV5-1 and TRBJ1-4; tentatively, D is TRBD1 (5 bases). The length of the CDR3 is 17 residues. From germline, CDR1 is SGHRS and CDR2 YFSETQ. Trimming removed 4 bases from V and 10 bases from J, with 26 bases in between. The CDR3 DNA is TGCGCCAGCAGCCGCGAACCGAACAATGGGGCGTATGGAAAACTGTTTTTT. Amino acids: CASSREPNNGAYGKLFF.

The table lists this clonotype with many counts. The V call is TRBV28, the J call TRBJ1-5, with D perhaps TRBD1 (5 bases). The ends were cut back, 4 bases at V and 5 bases at J, with 9 bases in the middle. CDR3 length equals 13 residues. Germline CDR1 and CDR2: MDHEN and SYDVKM. CDR3 bases: TGTGCCAGCAGTTATACGGGGGATCAGCCCCAGCATTTT. Translating gives CASSYTGDQPQHF.

This clonotype was seen more than once but under ten times. V usage is TRBV5-4 and J usage is TRBJ1-2, with D maybe TRBD1 (6 bases). The CDR3 totals 11 residues. Looked up from germline, CDR1 is SGHNT and CDR2 is YYREEE (reference sequence). With 7 bases removed from V and 7 bases from J, the gap between germline ends came to 11 bases. The CDR3: CASGQGFGYTF. The CDR3 region has the DNA TGTGCCAGCGGGCAGGGGTTTGGCTACACCTTC.

This clonotype was observed a few times. The chain employs TRBV27 and TRBJ2-7; tentatively, D is TRBD1 (6 bases). Trimming removed 0 bases at V and 2 bases at J, with 17 bases between. Germline CDR1 and CDR2: MNHEY and SMNVEV (reference sequence). The CDR3 consists of 17 residues. CDR3 in DNA: TGTGCCAGCAGTTTATCTAGAGGTGCAGGGGCCCCCTACGAGCAGTACTTC. Protein product: CASSLSRGAGAPYEQYF.

The genes are TRBV28 and TRBJ2-7; either TRBD1 or TRBD2 may supply D (5 bases each). V lost 2 bases to trimming and J lost 6 bases, with 8 bases between them. The CDR3 extends over 12 amino acids. Germline loops: CDR1 MDHEN, CDR2 SYDVKM. This CDR3 is CASSLQGPEQYF. CDR3 nucleotide sequence: TGTGCCAGCAGTTTACAGGGACCCGAGCAGTACTTC.

Ten or more counts support this clonotype. The J gene is TRBJ2-7, the V gene TRBV27; D unclear. The V gene's germline CDR1 is MNHEY and CDR2 SMNVEV (reference sequence). The V end lost 3 bases, the J end lost 0 bases, and 12 bases lay between the germline ends. There are 15 residues in the CDR3. CDR3 sequence: CASSLLQRTSYEQYF. The DNA of the CDR3 is TGTGCCAGCAGTTTGTTACAGCGTACCTCCTACGAGCAGTACTTC.

The chain joins TRBV21-1 to TRBJ2-1. TRBV21-1 is termed a pseudogene. The CDR3 sequence is 11 residues long. The CDR3 DNA reads TGTGCCAGCATGTTCGGACATGAGCAGTTCTTC. It encodes CASMFGHEQFF.

This clonotype showed up many times. V usage is TRBV5-1 and J usage is TRBJ2-1, with D perhaps matching TRBD1 (6 bases). Germline V gene data show CDR1 as SGHRS and CDR2 as YFSETQ. The ends were cut back, 5 bases at V and 4 bases at J, with 13 bases in the middle. This CDR3 has 14 residues. CDR3 loop: CASSHREFYNEQFF. Written as DNA, the CDR3 is TGCGCCAGCAGTCACAGGGAGTTTTACAATGAGCAGTTCTTC.

This clonotype was observed at least ten times. V gene TRBV29-1 combines with J gene TRBJ2-3; D could derive from TRBD1 or TRBD2 (5 bases each). Germline CDR1 SQVTM, CDR2 ANQGSEA. This CDR3 has 12 amino acids. Trimming stripped 4 bases from V and 6 bases from J, with 11 bases between. CDR3: CSVVPREDTQYF. The CDR3 DNA reads as TGCAGCGTTGTACCCAGGGAGGATACGCAGTATTTT.

This clonotype was observed many times. The CDR3 DNA reads as TGTGCCAGCAGCTTGATAGGGACAGGGGACACCGGGGAGCTGTTTTTT. This sequence encodes CASSLIGTGDTGELFF. The V gene is TRBV5-6, the J gene TRBJ2-2, with 10 bases that match TRBD1. This CDR3 has 16 residues. J was trimmed by 3 bases and V by 1 base; bases with no gene match: 3. Germline values: CDR1 SGHDT, CDR2 YYEEEE. The whole variable domain, remainder taken from reference TRBV5-6 and TRBJ2-2, is DAGVTQSPTHLIKTRGQQVTLRCSPKSGHDTVSWYQQALGQGPQFIFQYYEEEERQRGNFPDRFSGHQFPNYSSELNVNALLLGDSALYLCASSLIGTGDTGELFFGEGSRLTVL.

The sample holds a few counts of this clonotype. This chain connects TRBV10-1 to TRBJ1-5; D call uncertain. Trimming cost V 8 bases and J 6 bases, with 14 bases left between them. Per the germline V gene, CDR1 is WNHNN and CDR2 is SYGVQD (reference sequence). This CDR3 has 13 amino acids. CDR3 protein: CASSRDNTQPQHF. The DNA of the CDR3 is TGCGCCAGCTCCCGGGATAATACTCAGCCCCAGCATTTT.

The sample holds a few counts of this clonotype. CDR3 coding DNA: TGCAGTGCTGAGCGGGTCGGTCCGGCTACGCAGTATTTT. It yields the protein CSAERVGPATQYF. The chain joins TRBV20-1 to TRBJ2-3, with D maybe TRBD2 (6 bases). Germline CDR1 DFQATT, CDR2 SNEGSKA (reference sequence). Trimming removed 5 bases at V and 8 bases at J, with 17 bases between. This CDR3 is 13 amino acids long.

In this sample, this clonotype turned up many times. The chain links TRBV7-8 to TRBJ1-1; possible D gene TRBD1, 5 bases. This CDR3 region has 13 residues. Trimming took 4 bases from V and 1 from J, leaving 7 bases between them. CDR1 and CDR2 (germline): SGHVS, FQNEAQ. The chain's CDR3 is CASSSGQNTEAFF. The CDR3 DNA reads as TGTGCCAGCAGCTCTGGACAGAACACTGAAGCTTTCTTT.

V is TRBV9 and J is TRBJ2-7; 9 nucleotides match TRBD1. CDR3 length: 15 residues. Unmatched junction bases numbered 8, after V lost 0 bases and J lost 7 bases. Looked up from germline, CDR1 is SGDLS and CDR2 is YYNGEE. CDR3 amino acids: CASSVEGTGKVEQYF. The DNA of the CDR3 is TGTGCCAGCAGCGTAGAGGGGACAGGGAAGGTTGAGCAGTACTTC. Using reference TRBV9 and TRBJ2-7 for the parts outside the CDR3, the full variable domain is DSGVTQTPKHLITATGQRVTLRCSPRSGDLSVYWYQQSLDQGLQFLIQYYNGEERAKGNILERFSAQQFPDLHSELNLSSLELGDSALYFCASSVEGTGKVEQYFGPGTRLTVT.

Ten or more counts support this clonotype. The chain links TRBV11-2 to TRBJ2-5; D unresolved. V dropped 1 base and J dropped 4 bases, with 13 bases sitting between them. Looked up from germline, CDR1 is SGHAT and CDR2 is FQNNGV. The CDR3 sequence is 15 residues long. CDR3 sequence (DNA): TGTGCCAGCAGCTTAGCCCCCCCACCGGGAGAGACCCAGTACTTC. This sequence encodes CASSLAPPPGETQYF.

This clonotype appeared many times. CDR3 in DNA: TGTGCCAGCATTCGAACGGACCAACAAGAGACCCAGTACTTC. Translation: CASIRTDQQETQYF. The genes are TRBV28 and TRBJ2-5, with D unclear. V was trimmed by 7 bases and J by 2 bases, leaving 14 bases between them. Germline CDR1 and CDR2: MDHEN and SYDVKM. There are 14 residues in the CDR3. Full variable domain (outside the CDR3, taken from reference TRBV28 and TRBJ2-5): DVKVTQSSRYLVKRTGEKVFLECVQDMDHENMFWYRQDPGLGLRLIYFSYDVKMKEKGDIPEGYSVSREKKERFSLILESASTNQTSMYLCASIRTDQQETQYFGPGTRLLVL.